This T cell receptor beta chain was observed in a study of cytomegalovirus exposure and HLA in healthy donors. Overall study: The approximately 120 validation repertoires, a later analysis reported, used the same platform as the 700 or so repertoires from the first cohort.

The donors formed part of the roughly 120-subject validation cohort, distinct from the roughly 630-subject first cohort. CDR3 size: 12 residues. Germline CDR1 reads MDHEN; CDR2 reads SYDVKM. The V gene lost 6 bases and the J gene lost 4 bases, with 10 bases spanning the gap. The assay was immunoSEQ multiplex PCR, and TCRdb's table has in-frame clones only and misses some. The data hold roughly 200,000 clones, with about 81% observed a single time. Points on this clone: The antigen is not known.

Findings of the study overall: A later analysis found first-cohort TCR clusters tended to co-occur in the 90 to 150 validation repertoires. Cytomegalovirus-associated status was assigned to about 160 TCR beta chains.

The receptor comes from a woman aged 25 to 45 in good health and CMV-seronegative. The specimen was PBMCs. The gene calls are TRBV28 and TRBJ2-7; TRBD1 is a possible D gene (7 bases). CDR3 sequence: CASRQGTYEQYF. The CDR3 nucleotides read TGTGCCAGCAGACAGGGGACTTACGAGCAGTACTTC.